This T cell receptor (beta chain) was found in a study of T cell responses to AZD1222 COVID-19 vaccine (dated by TCRdb to the early 2020s). Concerning the study at large: A total of 233 trial participants underwent TCR sequencing, of whom more than 200 had received two doses of AZD1222 and 26 had received two doses of the MenACWY control vaccine. Enrollment into the trials was organized by age into subgroups of 18-55, 56-69 and 70-plus years, and those subgroups contained 148, 28 and 57 TCR-sequenced participants, respectively. Here is what the overall study found, with its caveats: The vaccine-associated CD4 TCRs covered the entire spike protein, and the dominant responses fell in regions 160-218 and 743-854. Most participants were white British and females outnumbered males, and the authors suggested that clonal diversity may have been underestimated. Only five or six AZD1222 recipients were SARS-CoV-2 seropositive at baseline, limiting conclusions about previously exposed vaccinees. In the small 56-69-year group, the increase in depth fell short of significance, most likely because of low power. After two AZD1222 doses, both the breadth and the depth of spike-specific TCRs were significantly higher than at day 0 and than in MenACWY recipients. Reportedly, almost half of the unique spike-specific TCRs recognized epitopes lying outside the regions that are mutated in the B.1.351 and B.1.1.7 variants. Because no day 14 peak-response samples were available, the repertoires could be characterized only after the peak T cell response.

The sample's time point label, in plain terms: baseline before first vaccination. Taken with the paper, the label for treatment or condition translates to: meningococcal conjugate vaccine given as trial control. Vaccinee samples were obtained from the UK trials COV001 and COV002, which included a single-blind randomized controlled phase 2/3 trial of AZD1222 (ChAdOx1 nCoV-19) in healthy adults. Trial participant PBMC samples were collected at day 0 and day 28 after the second dose for TCRbeta chain sequencing. As regards this clone: Its target antigen remains unknown. No much larger clonotype is one base removed from it; base qualities were not supplied.

The CDR3 regions of human TCRbeta chains were analyzed by immunosequencing. The original methods were these. TCRs in the repertoires were compared against a reference library of SARS-CoV-2-specific TCRs that had been generated with the MIRA antigen-specificity platform. Breadth was defined as the fraction of unique TCRs that were SARS-CoV-2-associated, and depth was defined as the fraction of total T cells that were SARS-CoV-2-associated. Using the MIRA data, every spike-specific TCR was mapped to the spike region that the TCR reacted to and assigned to either a CD4 or a CD8 class. Log10-transformed breadth and depth values were compared by one-way ANOVA with Sidak's multiple comparisons tests. TCRdb mirrors the immuneACCESS table, restricted to in-frame sequences. Some clones are absent from its copies; in checked studies, under half trace to an unresolved V gene, and the reason for the others is unknown. That table supplies the V and J calls and clone size; D and trimming were determined from the DNA. Counted in this sample were about 140,000 clones; over 85% of them appeared once. The top ten clonotypes cover less than 0.95% of the sample.

The origin of this receptor is an adult in good health. This specimen was peripheral blood, taken on day 0 of MenACWY control vaccination.

The DNA is TGTGCCAGCAGTCGGGGCCTCGACACTGAAGCTTTCTTT. Its translation reads: CASSRGLDTEAFF. The V and J genes are TRBV28 and TRBJ1-1; TRBD1 is perhaps the D gene, given 5 matching bases. The CDR3 runs 13 residues from the cysteine to the phenylalanine. CDR3 DNA is the only sequence kept; it has 39 bases, read in frame from the first base. V sheds 5 bases and J sheds 3 bases, leaving 10 bases between their ends. CDR1 and CDR2 are drawn from the germline V gene: MDHEN, SYDVKM.